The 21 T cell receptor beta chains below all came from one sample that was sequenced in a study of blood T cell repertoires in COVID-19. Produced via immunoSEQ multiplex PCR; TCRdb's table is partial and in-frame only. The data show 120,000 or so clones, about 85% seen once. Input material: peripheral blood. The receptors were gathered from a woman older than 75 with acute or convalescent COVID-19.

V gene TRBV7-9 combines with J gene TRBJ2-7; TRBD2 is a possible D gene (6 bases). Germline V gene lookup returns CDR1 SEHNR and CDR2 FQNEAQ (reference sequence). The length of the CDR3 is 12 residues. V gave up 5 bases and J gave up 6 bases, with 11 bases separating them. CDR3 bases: TGTGCCAGCAGCCGACTAGGAAGCGAGCAGTACGTC. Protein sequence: CASSRLGSEQYV.

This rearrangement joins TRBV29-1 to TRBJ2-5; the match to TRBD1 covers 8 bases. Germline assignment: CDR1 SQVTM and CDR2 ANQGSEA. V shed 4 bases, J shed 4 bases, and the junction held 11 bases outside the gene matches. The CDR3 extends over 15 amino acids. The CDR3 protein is CSVGTGGRSGETQYF. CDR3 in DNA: TGCAGCGTTGGTACAGGGGGAAGGTCAGGAGAGACCCAGTACTTC.

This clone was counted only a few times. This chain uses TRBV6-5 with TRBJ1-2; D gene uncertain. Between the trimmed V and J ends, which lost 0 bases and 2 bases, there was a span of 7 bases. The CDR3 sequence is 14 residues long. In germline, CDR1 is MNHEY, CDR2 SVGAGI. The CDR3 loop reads CASSYSAMNYGYTF. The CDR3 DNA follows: TGTGCCAGCAGTTACTCGGCAATGAACTATGGCTACACCTTC.

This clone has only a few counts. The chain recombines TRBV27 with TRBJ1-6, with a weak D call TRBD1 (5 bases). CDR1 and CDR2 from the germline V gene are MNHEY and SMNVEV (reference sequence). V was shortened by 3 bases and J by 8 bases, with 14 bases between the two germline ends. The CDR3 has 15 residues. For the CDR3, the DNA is TGTGCCAGCAGTTTGCAGGGCGCACGGGATTCACCCCTCCACTTT. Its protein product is CASSLQGARDSPLHF.

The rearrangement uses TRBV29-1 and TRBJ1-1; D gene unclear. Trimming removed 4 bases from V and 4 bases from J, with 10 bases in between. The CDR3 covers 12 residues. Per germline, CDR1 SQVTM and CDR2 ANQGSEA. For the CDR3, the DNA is TGCAGCGTTGCCCCCAGGTCCACTGAAGCTTTCTTT. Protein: CSVAPRSTEAFF.

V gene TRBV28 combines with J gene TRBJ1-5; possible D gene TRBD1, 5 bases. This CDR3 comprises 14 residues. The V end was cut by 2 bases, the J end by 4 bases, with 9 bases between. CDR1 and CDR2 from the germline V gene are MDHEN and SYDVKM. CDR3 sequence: CASSLAGWNQPQHF. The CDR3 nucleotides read TGTGCCAGCAGTTTAGCAGGGTGGAATCAGCCCCAGCATTTT.

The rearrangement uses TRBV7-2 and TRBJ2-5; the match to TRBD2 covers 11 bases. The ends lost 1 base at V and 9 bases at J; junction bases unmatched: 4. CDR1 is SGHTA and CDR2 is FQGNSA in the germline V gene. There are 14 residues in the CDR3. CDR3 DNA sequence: TGTGCCAGCAGCTTAGTAGCGGGGGGGCGATCCCAGTACTTC. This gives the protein CASSLVAGGRSQYF.

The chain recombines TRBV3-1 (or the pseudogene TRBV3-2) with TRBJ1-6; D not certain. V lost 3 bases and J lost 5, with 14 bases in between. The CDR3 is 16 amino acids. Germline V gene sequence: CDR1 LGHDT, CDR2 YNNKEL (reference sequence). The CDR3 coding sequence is TGTGCCAGCAGCCAGGCCCCCGTATTTGATAATTCACCCCTCCACTTT. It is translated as CASSQAPVFDNSPLHF.

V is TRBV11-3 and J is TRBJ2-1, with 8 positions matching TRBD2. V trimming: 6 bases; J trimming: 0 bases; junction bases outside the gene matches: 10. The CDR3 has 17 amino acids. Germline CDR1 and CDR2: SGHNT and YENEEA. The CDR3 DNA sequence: TGTGCCAGCAGTTCAGGGTCGGGGGGGAACTCCTACAATGAGCAGTTCTTC. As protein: CASSSGSGGNSYNEQFF.

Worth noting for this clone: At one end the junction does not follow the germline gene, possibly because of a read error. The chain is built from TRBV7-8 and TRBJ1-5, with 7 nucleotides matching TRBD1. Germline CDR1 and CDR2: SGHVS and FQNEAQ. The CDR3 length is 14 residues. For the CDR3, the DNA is TGTGCCAGCAGTTTAGGACAGGGCAATCAGCCCCAGCATTTT. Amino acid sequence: CASSLGQGNQPQHF.

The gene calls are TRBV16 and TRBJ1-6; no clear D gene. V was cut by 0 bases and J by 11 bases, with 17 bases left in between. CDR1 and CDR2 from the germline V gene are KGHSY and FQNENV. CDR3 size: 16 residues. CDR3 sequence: CASSQSAGMPRAPLHF. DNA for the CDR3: TGTGCCAGCAGCCAATCCGCCGGGATGCCCCGGGCACCCCTCCACTTT.

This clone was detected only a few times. CDR3 amino acids: CASSAAPSRDQPQHF. The CDR3 DNA reads as TGTGCCAGCAGCGCCGCCCCGTCGAGGGATCAGCCCCAGCATTTT. The chain uses TRBV9 and TRBJ1-5, with no clear D. CDR1 is SGDLS, CDR2 YYNGEE, per germline. The CDR3 contains 15 residues. Trimming removed 3 bases at V and 5 bases at J, with 15 bases between.

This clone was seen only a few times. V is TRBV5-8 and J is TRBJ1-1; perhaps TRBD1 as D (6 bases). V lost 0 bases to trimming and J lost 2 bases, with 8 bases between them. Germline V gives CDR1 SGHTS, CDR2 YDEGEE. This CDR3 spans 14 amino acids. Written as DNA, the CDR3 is TGTGCCAGCAGCTTGGAGGACAGAAACACTGAAGCTTTCTTT. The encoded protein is CASSLEDRNTEAFF.

CDR3 loop: CASRGTGEQPQHF. CDR3 nucleotides: TGTGCCAGTCGGGGGACAGGGGAACAGCCCCAGCATTTT. The chain joins TRBV6-5 to TRBJ1-5, with 10 bases that match TRBD1. Per the germline V gene, CDR1 is MNHEY and CDR2 is SVGAGI. The CDR3 contains 13 residues. V gave up 9 bases and J gave up 7 bases; unmatched junction bases: 6.

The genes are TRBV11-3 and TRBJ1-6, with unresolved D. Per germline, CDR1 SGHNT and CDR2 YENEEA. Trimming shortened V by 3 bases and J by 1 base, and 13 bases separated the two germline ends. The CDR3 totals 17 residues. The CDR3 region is CASSFPLFSSYNSPLHF. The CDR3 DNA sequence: TGTGCCAGCAGCTTCCCCCTTTTCAGTTCCTATAATTCACCCCTCCACTTT.

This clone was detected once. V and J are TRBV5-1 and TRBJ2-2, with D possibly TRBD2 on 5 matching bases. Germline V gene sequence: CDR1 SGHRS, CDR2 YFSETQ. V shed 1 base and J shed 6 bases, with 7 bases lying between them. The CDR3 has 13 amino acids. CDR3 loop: CASSLQDSGELFF. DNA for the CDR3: TGCGCCAGCAGCTTGCAGGACTCCGGGGAGCTGTTTTTT. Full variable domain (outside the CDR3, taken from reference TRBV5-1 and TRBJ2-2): KAGVTQTPRYLIKTRGQQVTLSCSPISGHRSVSWYQQTPGQGLQFLFEYFSETQRNKGNFPGRFSGRQFSNSRSEMNVSTLELGDSALYLCASSLQDSGELFFGEGSRLTVL.

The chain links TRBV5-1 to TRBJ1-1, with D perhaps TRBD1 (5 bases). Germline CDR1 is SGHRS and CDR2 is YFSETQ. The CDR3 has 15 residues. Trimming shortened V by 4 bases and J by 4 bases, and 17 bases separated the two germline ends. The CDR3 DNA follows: TGCGCCAGCAGCGAAGCCGCGGGACCCTTCACTGAAGCTTTCTTT. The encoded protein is CASSEAAGPFTEAFF.

CDR3 sequence reads: CASSPRVSQYTNTGELFF. The CDR3 bases are TGTGCCAGCAGCCCCCGGGTTTCGCAGTACACGAACACCGGGGAGCTGTTTTTT. This sequence joins TRBV5-6 and TRBJ2-2; D is uncertain. The CDR3 totals 18 residues. Germline CDR1 SGHDT, CDR2 YYEEEE. Trimming cost V 4 bases and J 0 bases, with 19 bases left between them. Full variable domain (rest looked up from reference TRBV5-6 and TRBJ2-2): DAGVTQSPTHLIKTRGQQVTLRCSPKSGHDTVSWYQQALGQGPQFIFQYYEEEERQRGNFPDRFSGHQFPNYSSELNVNALLLGDSALYLCASSPRVSQYTNTGELFFGEGSRLTVL.

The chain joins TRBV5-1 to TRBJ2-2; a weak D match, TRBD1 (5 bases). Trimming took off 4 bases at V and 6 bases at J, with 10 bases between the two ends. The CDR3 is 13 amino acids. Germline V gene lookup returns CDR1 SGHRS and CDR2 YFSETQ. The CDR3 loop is CASSRTTPGELFF. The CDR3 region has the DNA TGCGCCAGCAGCCGGACAACCCCCGGGGAGCTGTTTTTT.

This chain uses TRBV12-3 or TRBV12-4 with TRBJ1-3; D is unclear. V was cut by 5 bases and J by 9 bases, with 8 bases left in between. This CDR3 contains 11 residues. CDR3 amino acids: CASSLRSTIYF. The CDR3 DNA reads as TGTGCCAGCAGTCTTAGGAGCACCATATATTTT.

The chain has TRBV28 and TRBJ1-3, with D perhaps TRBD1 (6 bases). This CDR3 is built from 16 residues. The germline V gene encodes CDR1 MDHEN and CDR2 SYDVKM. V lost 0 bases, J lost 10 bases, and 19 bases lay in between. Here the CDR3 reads CASSLWVETRRGTIYF. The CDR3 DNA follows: TGTGCCAGCAGTTTATGGGTGGAGACGAGAAGGGGGACCATATATTTT.